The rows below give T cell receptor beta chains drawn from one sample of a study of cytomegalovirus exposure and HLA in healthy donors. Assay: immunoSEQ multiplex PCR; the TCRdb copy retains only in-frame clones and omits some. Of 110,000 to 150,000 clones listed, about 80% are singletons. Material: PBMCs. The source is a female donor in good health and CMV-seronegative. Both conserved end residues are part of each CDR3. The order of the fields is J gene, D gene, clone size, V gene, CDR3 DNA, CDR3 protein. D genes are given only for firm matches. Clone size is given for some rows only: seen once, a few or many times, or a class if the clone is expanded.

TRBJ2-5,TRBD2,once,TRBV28,TGTGCCAGCAGTTCTTATAGCGGGAGGGTTGAGACCCAGTACTTC,CASSSYSGRVETQYF
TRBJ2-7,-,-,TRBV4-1,TGCGCCAGCAGCATAAGGGGAGGAGGAGGACTGAATTCCTACGAGCAGTACTTC,CASSIRGGGGLNSYEQYF
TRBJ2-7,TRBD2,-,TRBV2,TGTGCCAGCAAAACCGGGACTACCTCCTACGAGCAGTACTTC,CASKTGTTSYEQYF
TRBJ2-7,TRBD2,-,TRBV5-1,TGCGCCAGCAGCTTGACTTTGGCGGGAGAATCCGTCCACGAGCAGTACTTC,CASSLTLAGESVHEQYF
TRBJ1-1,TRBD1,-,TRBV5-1,TGCGCCAGCAGGGGACAGGTGAACACTGAAGCTTTCTTT,CASRGQVNTEAFF
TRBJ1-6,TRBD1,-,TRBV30,TGTGCCTGGAGTGTCTCAACAGGGGTTAATTCACCCCTCCACTTT,CAWSVSTGVNSPLHF
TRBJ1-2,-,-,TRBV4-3,TGCGCCAGCAGCCATGAGCGGAACTATGGCTACACCTTC,CASSHERNYGYTF
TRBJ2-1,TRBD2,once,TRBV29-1,TGCAGCGTTGGACTAGCGGGAGTTGGGCAGTTCTTC,CSVGLAGVGQFF
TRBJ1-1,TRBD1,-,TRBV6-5,TGTGCCAGCAGTTACGGGACAGGCCCTGAAGCTTTCTTT,CASSYGTGPEAFF
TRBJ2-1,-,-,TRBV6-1,TGTGCCAGCAGTGAAGTTGGCAGGGGTTTCATCCATGAGCAGTTCTTC,CASSEVGRGFIHEQFF
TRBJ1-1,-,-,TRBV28,TGTGCCAGCAGTTTGGGGCACATGGGACTTACGCACATTGAAGCTTTCTTT,CASSLGHMGLTHIEAFF
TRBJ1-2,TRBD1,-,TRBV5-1,TGCGCCAGCAGCGGAGGCCAGGGGGCTAACGGCTACACCTTC,CASSGGQGANGYTF
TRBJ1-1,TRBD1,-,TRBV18,TGTGCCAGCTCACCACAGGGGGCAGGGGAAGCTTTCTTT,CASSPQGAGEAFF
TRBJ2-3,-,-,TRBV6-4,TGTGCCAGCAGTGAACGGGGGAGCACAGATACGCAGTATTTT,CASSERGSTDTQYF
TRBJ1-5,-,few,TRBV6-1,TGTGCCAGCAGTCCTATGGATCAGCCCCAGCATTTT,CASSPMDQPQHF
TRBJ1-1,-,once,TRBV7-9,TGTTCCAGCAGCCAACAGGCCCTGGGAGCTTTCTTT,CSSSQQALGAFF
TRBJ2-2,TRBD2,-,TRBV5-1,TGCGCCAGCAGCTTGGCCCGGACTAGCGGGGTACTGAACACCGGGGAGCTGTTTTTT,CASSLARTSGVLNTGELFF
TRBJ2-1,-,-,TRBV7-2,TGTGCCAGCAGCTCCAATGAATGGGCAATATACAATGAGCAGTTCTTC,CASSSNEWAIYNEQFF
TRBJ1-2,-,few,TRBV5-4,TGTGCCAGCAGCACGCAGGTGGTAGGGGCTGGCTATGGCTACACCTTC,CASSTQVVGAGYGYTF
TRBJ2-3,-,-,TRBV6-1,TGTGCCAGCAGACTGGACTCGGCAGATACGCAGTATTTT,CASRLDSADTQYF
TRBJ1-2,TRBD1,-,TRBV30,TGTGCCTCCCGCACCACAGGGGACTATGGCTACACCTTC,CASRTTGDYGYTF
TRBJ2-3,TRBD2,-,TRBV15,TGTGCCACCAGCAGTTATCGAGGGGGGACTAGCGGGGATACGCAGTATTTT,CATSSYRGGTSGDTQYF
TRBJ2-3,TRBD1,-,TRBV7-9,TGTGCCAGCAGCTTTAGACAGGGCGGGACAGATACGCAGTATTTT,CASSFRQGGTDTQYF
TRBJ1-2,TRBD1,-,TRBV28,TGTGCCAGCAGGATCGCAGGGGGCCTTGGGATATATGGCTACACCTTC,CASRIAGGLGIYGYTF
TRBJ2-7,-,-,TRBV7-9,TGTGCCAGCAGCCCGACAGCCAGGAAGAGCTCCTACGAGCAGTACTTC,CASSPTARKSSYEQYF
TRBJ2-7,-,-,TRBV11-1,TGTGCCAGCAGCTACCCGACAGGCTACGAGCAGTACTTC,CASSYPTGYEQYF
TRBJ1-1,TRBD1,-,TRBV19,TGTGCCAGTAGTTCTCGACAGGGGACTGAAGCTTTCTTT,CASSSRQGTEAFF
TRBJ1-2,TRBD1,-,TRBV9,TGTGCCAGCAGCGCGGCGGGACAGGGATATGGCTACACCTTC,CASSAAGQGYGYTF
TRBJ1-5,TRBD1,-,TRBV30,TGTGCCTGGAGTCAGGGGGTAGGTCAGCCCCAGCATTTT,CAWSQGVGQPQHF
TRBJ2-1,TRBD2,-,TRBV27,TGTGCCAGCAGTTTCCATATACTAGCGCAACAGTTCTTC,CASSFHILAQQFF